A single sample gave rise to the 19 T cell receptor beta chains below, sequenced in a study of cytomegalovirus exposure and HLA in healthy donors. In the PCR, 60 Vbeta and 13 Jbeta primers were used. Here immunoSEQ multiplex PCR was the method, and the copy in TCRdb shows in-frame clones only, minus some. Of over 130,000 clones in the sample, 70% to 85% were seen once. The sample was PBMCs. The origin of the receptors is a man between 25 and 39 years old in good health and CMV-seropositive.

The genes are TRBV25-1 and TRBJ2-6; tentatively, D is TRBD1 (6 bases). Germline V lookup: CDR1 MGHDK, CDR2 SYGVNS. This CDR3 region has 17 residues. Trimming shortened V by 4 bases and J by 0 bases, and 13 bases separated the two germline ends. CDR3 in amino acids: CASSVAGASSGANVLTF. Written as DNA, the CDR3 is TGTGCCAGCAGTGTGGCAGGGGCGAGCTCTGGGGCCAACGTCCTGACTTTC.

In this sample, this clone turned up once. V is TRBV30 and J is TRBJ2-2, with 10 bases identical to TRBD1. This CDR3 has 14 residues. Trimming cost V 7 bases and J 4 bases; bases outside gene matches: 6. In germline, CDR1 is GTSNPN, CDR2 SVGIG (reference sequence). DNA for the CDR3: TGTGCCTCGGGGAGACAGGGGGCCACCGGGGAGCTGTTTTTT. This translates into CASGRQGATGELFF.

The chain joins TRBV11-1 to TRBJ2-1; D might be TRBD2 (5 bases). The CDR3 has 14 amino acids. V lost 3 bases and J 7 bases, leaving 13 bases between the germline ends. Germline lookup yields CDR1 SGHAT and CDR2 FQDESV (reference sequence). The CDR3 DNA follows: TGTGCCAGCAGCTTTGGCCTAACGGGGAATGAGCAGTTCTTC. Amino acids: CASSFGLTGNEQFF.

The chain employs TRBV30 and TRBJ1-2; D is ambiguous. The CDR3 has 13 residues. CDR1 is GTSNPN, CDR2 SVGIG, per germline (reference sequence). V shed 0 bases and J shed 4 bases, with 9 bases lying between them. CDR3 bases: TGTGCCTGGAGTGTAAACCCGAGCTATGGCTACACCTTC. It translates to CAWSVNPSYGYTF.

This clone turned up a few times. V usage is TRBV29-1 and J usage is TRBJ1-2, with unresolved D. This CDR3 spans 13 amino acids. Trimming pared 3 bases from V and 2 bases from J, leaving 10 bases between. In germline, CDR1 is SQVTM, CDR2 ANQGSEA. The CDR3 protein is CSVDHGLNYGYTF. The CDR3 DNA is TGCAGCGTTGACCACGGACTGAACTATGGCTACACCTTC.

The chain recombines TRBV5-1 with TRBJ1-5; a possible D gene is TRBD1 (6 bases). The CDR3 runs 15 residues. Germline loops: CDR1 SGHRS, CDR2 YFSETQ. The V and J ends lost 0 bases and 3 bases respectively, with 10 bases between them. The CDR3 nucleotides are TGCGCCAGCAGCTTGGGAGGACAGCACAATCAGCCCCAGCATTTT. Protein: CASSLGGQHNQPQHF.

Remarks on this clone: Germline is not matched at one junction end, which may reflect a read error. V usage is TRBV6-5 and J usage is TRBJ1-2, with D possibly being TRBD1 (6 bases). The CDR3 consists of 15 residues. CDR1 is MNHEY, CDR2 SVGAGI, per germline. The CDR3 bases are TGTGCCAGCAGTGACTCCGGGGGGGCCAACTATGGCTACACCTTC. This gives the protein CASSDSGGANYGYTF.

The genes are TRBV7-9 and TRBJ1-3; tentatively, D is TRBD1 (5 bases). Trimming pared 4 bases from V and 2 bases from J, leaving 15 bases between. Germline-derived CDR1 and CDR2 are SEHNR and FQNEAQ (reference sequence). CDR3 size: 16 residues. In DNA, the CDR3 is TGTGCCAGCAGCTGGTGGGGGGACTCAGCTGGAAACACCATATATTTT. Translating it yields CASSWWGDSAGNTIYF.

V and J are TRBV27 and TRBJ2-3, with 7 bases that match TRBD2. The germline V gene encodes CDR1 MNHEY and CDR2 SMNVEV (reference sequence). The CDR3 contains 15 residues. J was trimmed by 3 bases and V by 5 bases; bases with no gene match: 8. The CDR3 DNA reads as TGTGCCAGCAGTCGGGGGAGGGTGGGAACAGATACGCAGTATTTT. Translated: CASSRGRVGTDTQYF.

The rearrangement joins TRBV29-1 to TRBJ2-5; no clear D. The end of the DNA is better explained by TRBJ2-7, so the J call may be wrong. The CDR3 covers 10 residues. Per germline, CDR1 SQVTM and CDR2 ANQGSEA. In nucleotides, the CDR3 is TGCAGCGTTAGGGACTACGAGCAGTACTTC. This encodes CSVRDYEQYF.

This chain joins TRBV18 and TRBJ1-4; no reliable D call. CDR3 length equals 16 residues. The ends were cut back, 0 bases at V and 3 bases at J, with 11 bases in the middle. The germline CDR1 and CDR2 sequences are KGHSH and LQKENI. The CDR3 region is CASSPPSNMANEKLFF. The CDR3 DNA reads as TGTGCCAGCTCACCACCGTCTAATATGGCTAATGAAAAACTGTTTTTT.

The CDR3 DNA reads TGCGCCAGCAGCCCCACCCAGACAGGTTTGCAGCCCCAGCATTTT. The encoded protein is CASSPTQTGLQPQHF. The chain links TRBV4-1 to TRBJ1-5; a possible D gene is TRBD1 (6 bases). The V and J ends lost 4 bases and 7 bases respectively, with 17 bases between them. CDR3 size: 15 residues. The germline CDR1 and CDR2 sequences are MGHRA and YSYEKL.

V usage is TRBV14 and J usage is TRBJ2-5; TRBD2 matches at 12 bases. This CDR3 spans 18 amino acids. J was trimmed by 5 bases and V by 1 base; bases with no gene match: 11. The germline CDR1 and CDR2 sequences are SGHDN and FVKESK. The CDR3 spells CASSQGSTSGGVGETQYF. Here the CDR3 DNA reads TGTGCCAGCAGCCAAGGGTCGACTAGCGGGGGCGTCGGGGAGACCCAGTACTTC.

This CDR3 reads CASSLARSTSGRPYEQYF. CDR3 bases: TGCGCCAGCAGCCTCGCCAGATCTACTAGCGGGAGGCCCTACGAGCAGTACTTC. The chain has TRBV5-1 and TRBJ2-7; 12 bases agree with TRBD2. The CDR3 sequence is 18 residues long. With 4 bases clipped from V and 2 bases from J, the junction kept 13 bases outside the gene matches. The germline CDR1 and CDR2 sequences are SGHRS and YFSETQ.

This clone turned up a few times. This rearrangement joins TRBV2 to TRBJ1-1; maybe TRBD1 (5 bases). The CDR3 is made up of 14 amino acids. V shed 6 bases and J shed 1 base, with 12 bases lying between them. Germline lookup yields CDR1 SNHLY and CDR2 FYNNEI. The CDR3 region is CASSARDWNTEAFF. CDR3 sequence (DNA): TGTGCCAGCAGCGCCCGGGACTGGAACACTGAAGCTTTCTTT.

The rearrangement uses TRBV6-5 and TRBJ2-1; 7 positions agree with TRBD2. Germline CDR1 is MNHEY and CDR2 is SVGAGI. The J segment lost 1 base and the V segment lost 2 bases, leaving 5 bases of the junction unmatched. The CDR3 consists of 16 residues. The CDR3 DNA reads as TGTGCCAGCAGTTACACGGCGGGGGAGTCCTACAATGAGCAGTTCTTC. Translation gives CASSYTAGESYNEQFF.

The chain employs TRBV5-4 and TRBJ2-1; D gene unclear. Trimming left V 0 bases short and J 6 bases short, with 10 bases between. The CDR3 loop spans 14 amino acids. Germline V gene data show CDR1 as SGHNT and CDR2 as YYREEE (reference sequence). CDR3 sequence (DNA): TGTGCCAGCAGCTTGGAATCCCTTAGCAATGAGCAGTTCTTC. This encodes CASSLESLSNEQFF.

V is TRBV29-1 and J is TRBJ1-4; D is unresolved. The CDR3 has 14 residues. V was clipped by 2 bases and J by 7 bases, with 14 bases between them. In germline, CDR1 is SQVTM, CDR2 ANQGSEA. CDR3 loop: CSVETGRVGEKLFF. The CDR3 nucleotides are TGCAGCGTTGAAACGGGGAGGGTTGGTGAAAAACTGTTTTTT.

The chain carries TRBV9 and TRBJ1-3; D might be TRBD1 (6 bases). The CDR3 extends over 17 amino acids. In germline, CDR1 is SGDLS, CDR2 YYNGEE. V lost 4 bases and J 2 bases, leaving 19 bases between the germline ends. As DNA, the CDR3 is TGTGCCAGCAGCCCCCGACAGGAGGCCCTACCTGGAAACACCATATATTTT. The encoded protein is CASSPRQEALPGNTIYF.